The present TCR beta chain was sequenced within a study of OX40 agonist ivuxolimab in advanced cancers. Some background on the complete study: Ivuxolimab was a fully human IgG2 agonistic monoclonal antibody targeting the costimulatory receptor OX40 (CD134). Intravenous ivuxolimab was administered to patients every 2 weeks at six dose levels: 0.01, 0.1, 0.3, 1.5, 3 and 10 mg/kg. Of the approximately 50 dose-escalation patients, hepatocellular carcinoma was present in about 20, melanoma in around 15, renal cell carcinoma in 9 and head and neck cancer in 9. In the dose-escalation cohort, roughly 82% of patients were male, and the mean age was around 65 years with a range of roughly 23 to 79. Prior anti-PD-1, anti-PD-L1 or anti-CTLA-4 therapy was permitted, and approximately 42% of dose-escalation patients had received checkpoint inhibitors. Three dose-escalation patients achieved partial responses, one with hepatocellular carcinoma and two with cutaneous melanoma. Peripheral TCRbeta sequencing aimed to test whether ivuxolimab altered TCR sequence diversity and caused clonal T-cell expansion. The paper covers the monotherapy dose-escalation part of the phase I ivuxolimab trial, which included N ≈ 50 patients. What the study reported, not specific to this receptor: On average, CD8+ T cells showed more expanded clones than CD4+ T cells after ivuxolimab. At doses from 0.1 to 3.0 mg/kg, clonal expansion was seen in both CD4+ and CD8+ blood T cells between baseline and week 6. The antigen specificity of the peripheral T cells that underwent clonal expansion was not determined. Partial responders in the 0.1-3.0 mg/kg groups had among the lowest normalized peripheral clonal expansion, especially among CD8+ T cells. Low levels of normalized T-cell clonal expansion were also shown by some nonresponding patients.

Patients with autoimmune disease history or receiving systemic immunosuppression were excluded from the trial. In every dose cohort, peripheral blood was drawn for TCR sequencing at baseline, cycle 4 day 1, and cycle 7 day 1. The samples were taken from a phase I, first-in-human, multicenter, open-label dose-escalation trial of ivuxolimab. The trial enrolled adults with locally advanced or metastatic head and neck squamous cell, hepatocellular, melanoma or renal cell carcinoma. Before TCR sequencing, CD4+ T cells and CD8+ T cells were sorted from peripheral blood as separate populations. With respect to this clone: The specificity of this receptor is unknown. Base qualities were left out, and no much larger clone turns up one base away.

V gives up 6 bases and J gives up 0 bases, and the segment between their germline ends measures 22 bases. Including cysteine and phenylalanine, the CDR3 has 18 amino acids. Left in the record is the CDR3 DNA by itself, 54 bases read in frame from the first base. The germline V gene (reference sequence) yields MNHEY for CDR1 and SMNVEV for CDR2. For sequencing of the TCRbeta CDR3 region, genomic DNA was extracted from the sorted cells. The immunoSEQ Assay was used to sequence the TCRbeta CDR3 regions. Not all clones reach the TCRdb copy of this immuneACCESS table, which keeps in-frame sequences only. Checked studies attribute under half of the gap to unresolved V genes and leave the rest unexplained. Recorded for this sample are 15,000 to 25,000 clones; 70% to 90% of them occurred a single time. The ten largest make up 40% to 55% of the sample.

The V and J segments used are TRBV27 and TRBJ2-3; the D gene lacks a confident call. This receptor was obtained from an adult with an advanced solid tumor such as melanoma, head and neck, liver or kidney cancer. Sample: CD4+ or CD8+ T cells sorted from blood, taken in a trial of the OX40 agonist ivuxolimab. The bases read TGTGCCAGCAGACCCCCCTTTCCGTCGGGCCCGAGCACAGATACGCAGTATTTT. The resulting protein is CASRPPFPSGPSTDTQYF.